These T cell receptor beta chains were read from a single sample in a study of neurological immune-mediated disorders. TCRdb itself ran the 5' RACE reads through MiXCR, one entry per CDR3 protein. The sample consists of about 79,000 distinct CDR3 sequences, around 14% of them appearing once. Sequencing used PBMCs. These receptors were taken from a woman in her forties or fifties in good health. Each CDR3 is given with its conserved first and last residue.

V: TRBV24-1
J: TRBJ2-1
CDR3: CAISDDRAGVYNELFF

V: TRBV7-9
J: TRBJ1-5
CDR3: CATWGGPQHF

V: TRBV18
J: TRBJ2-2
CDR3: CASSPGTGATGELFF

V: TRBV29-1
J: TRBJ1-1
CDR3: CSVEVYQNTEAFF

V: TRBV5-1
J: TRBJ2-1
CDR3: CASSVDGSEYNEQFF

V: TRBV29-1
J: TRBJ2-7
CDR3: CSVESRASSYEQYF

V: TRBV20-1
J: TRBJ1-2
CDR3: CSAKIGTVVYGYTF

V: TRBV27
J: TRBJ1-5
CDR3: CASSLTGTGYQPQHF

V: TRBV5-1
J: TRBJ2-7
CDR3: CASSLQRGTYEQYF

V: TRBV5-5
J: TRBJ2-5
CDR3: CASSLGVSETQYF

V: TRBV5-1
J: TRBJ1-5
CDR3: CASSLGEGNQPQHF

V: TRBV20-1
J: TRBJ1-2
CDR3: CNAAGTGDYGYTF

V: TRBV20-1
J: TRBJ2-1
CDR3: CSARDSPSGEQFF

V: TRBV20-1
J: TRBJ1-4
CDR3: CSASVPPGQGGPWKEKLFF

V: TRBV4-1
J: TRBJ2-1
CDR3: CASSQERLASYSEQFF

V: TRBV5-1
J: TRBJ2-3
CDR3: CASSRETDTQYF

V: TRBV12-3/TRBV12-4
J: TRBJ2-5
CDR3: CASSYPGQGGRETQYF

V: TRBV5-1
J: TRBJ2-7
CDR3: CASSLAGFAEQYF

V: TRBV5-5
J: TRBJ1-4
CDR3: CASSTRTGGYEKLFF

V: TRBV5-1
J: TRBJ2-1
CDR3: CASSLPQSFGHEQFF

V: TRBV5-1
J: TRBJ1-3
CDR3: CASSLDLSGNTIYF

V: TRBV20-1
J: TRBJ2-1
CDR3: CSARSTTGGGHEQFF

V: TRBV7-9
J: TRBJ2-1
CDR3: CASSSGLALGFEQFF

V: TRBV7-2
J: TRBJ1-2
CDR3: CASSLDGACYGYTF

V: TRBV5-1
J: TRBJ2-7
CDR3: CASSSGTGAYEQYF

V: TRBV5-1
J: TRBJ1-4
CDR3: CASTLTDWGPNEKLFF

V: TRBV5-1
J: TRBJ2-5
CDR3: CASSLGGFRPETQYF

V: TRBV12-3/TRBV12-4
J: TRBJ2-1
CDR3: CASSPNLLTTEFF

V: TRBV5-5
J: TRBJ2-1
CDR3: CASRLGQGLVNEQFF

V: TRBV7-2
J: TRBJ2-3
CDR3: CASSLRMEGGQYF

V: TRBV5-1
J: TRBJ1-5
CDR3: CASSPGHGDSNQPQHF

V: TRBV9
J: TRBJ2-5
CDR3: CASSVDTMRETQYF

V: TRBV11-1
J: TRBJ2-7
CDR3: CASSFNAAGGPYEHYF

V: TRBV2
J: TRBJ1-4
CDR3: CASSEARGRRLFF

V: TRBV19
J: TRBJ1-5
CDR3: CASSGPNRVGSNQPQHF

V: TRBV6-6
J: TRBJ1-3
CDR3: CASSPGTAGVGNTIYF

V: TRBV5-1
J: TRBJ2-2
CDR3: CASSLPGTGNTGELFF

V: TRBV5-1
J: TRBJ2-1
CDR3: CASSLASGGTYNEQFF